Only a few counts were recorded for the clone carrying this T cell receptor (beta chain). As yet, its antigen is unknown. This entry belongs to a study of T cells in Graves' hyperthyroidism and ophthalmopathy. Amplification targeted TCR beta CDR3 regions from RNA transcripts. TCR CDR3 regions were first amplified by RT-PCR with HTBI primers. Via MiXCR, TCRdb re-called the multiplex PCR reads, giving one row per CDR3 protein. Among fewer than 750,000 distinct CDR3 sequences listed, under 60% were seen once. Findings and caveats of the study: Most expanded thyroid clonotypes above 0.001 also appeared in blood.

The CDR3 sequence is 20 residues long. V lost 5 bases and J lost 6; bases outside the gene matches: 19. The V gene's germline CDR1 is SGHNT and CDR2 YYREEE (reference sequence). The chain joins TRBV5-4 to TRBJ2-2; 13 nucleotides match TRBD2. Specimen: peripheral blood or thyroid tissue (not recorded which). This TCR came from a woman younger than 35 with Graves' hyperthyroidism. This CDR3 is CASRSQPGLAGVHIAGELFF. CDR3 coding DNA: TGTGCCAGCAGATCCCAGCCCGGACTAGCGGGAGTCCATATTGCCGGGGAGCTGTTTTTT. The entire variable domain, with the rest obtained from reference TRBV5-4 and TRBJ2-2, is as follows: ETGVTQSPTHLIKTRGQQVTLRCSSQSGHNTVSWYQQALGQGPQFIFQYYREEENGRGNFPPRFSGLQFPNYSSELNVNALELDDSALYLCASRSQPGLAGVHIAGELFFGEGSRLTVL.